The following is a TCR beta chain sequence with its context. The antigen is undetermined. This sample was taken from a study of T cells after yellow fever vaccination. Study in general: Fractions of low cell number were prepared using SMART-Seq v4 Ultra Low Input.

Whole-study findings and limits: A large majority of primary-vaccination clones showed up again after the booster (about 97% CD4, almost 90% CD8). Abundant bulk-population clonotypes could contaminate the FACS-sorted repertoires.

As TCR cDNA was made by 5'RACE template switching, a universal primer site and UMIs were added. TCRdb used MiXCR to reprocess the 5' RACE reads, holding one entry per CDR3 protein. The table shows fewer than 450,000 distinct CDR3 sequences, with roughly 7.5% occurring only once. This material consisted of PBMCs, taken around 45 days after the first yellow fever vaccination. This clonotype was sampled from a man aged 18 to 30 who received the YFV17D yellow fever vaccine.

The CDR3 coding sequence is TGTGCCAGCAGACCTAGGGACACCGAATACGAGCAGTACTTC. Translated, it gives CASRPRDTEYEQYF. This chain links TRBV3-1 with TRBJ2-7; TRBD1 might be the D (6 bases). The CDR3 totals 14 residues. Trimming left V 6 bases short and J 4 bases short, with 16 bases between. Germline assignment: CDR1 LGHDT and CDR2 YNNKEL (reference sequence).